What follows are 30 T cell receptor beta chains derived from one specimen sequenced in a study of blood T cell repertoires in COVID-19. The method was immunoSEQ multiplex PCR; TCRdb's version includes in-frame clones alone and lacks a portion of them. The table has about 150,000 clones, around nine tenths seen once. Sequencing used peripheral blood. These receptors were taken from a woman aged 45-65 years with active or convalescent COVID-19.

The DNA for the CDR3 is TGTGCCAGCACCTGGCGCGGGAGGAGGGGGGAGACCCAGTACTTC. Protein sequence: CASTWRGRRGETQYF. The rearrangement links TRBV27 to TRBJ2-5, with TRBD2 matching over 8 bases. Per the germline V gene, CDR1 is MNHEY and CDR2 is SMNVEV (reference sequence). The trim removed 7 bases at V and 5 bases at J, leaving 12 bases unmatched. The CDR3 is 15 amino acids.

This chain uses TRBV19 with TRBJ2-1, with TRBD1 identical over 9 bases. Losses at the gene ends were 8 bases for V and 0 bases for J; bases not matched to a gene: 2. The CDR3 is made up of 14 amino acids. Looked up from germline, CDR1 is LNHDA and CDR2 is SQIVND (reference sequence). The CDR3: CASGDRVSYNEQFF. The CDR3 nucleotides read TGTGCCAGTGGGGACAGGGTCTCCTACAATGAGCAGTTCTTC.

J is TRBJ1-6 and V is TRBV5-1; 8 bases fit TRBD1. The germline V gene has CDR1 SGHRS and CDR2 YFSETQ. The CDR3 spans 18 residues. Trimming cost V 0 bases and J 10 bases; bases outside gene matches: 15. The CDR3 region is CASSLEGTGLLSWSPLHF. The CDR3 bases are TGCGCCAGCAGCTTGGAGGGGACAGGCCTGCTGTCTTGGTCACCCCTCCACTTT.

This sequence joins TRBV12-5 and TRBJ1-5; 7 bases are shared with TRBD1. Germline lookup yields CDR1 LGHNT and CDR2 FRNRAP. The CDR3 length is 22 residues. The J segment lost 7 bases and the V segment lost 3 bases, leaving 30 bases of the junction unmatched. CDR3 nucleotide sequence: TGTGCTAGTGGTTTATACTTAGGCTCCGACAGGGAGTTCATTACCAGGGGACAGCCCCAGCATTTT. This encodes CASGLYLGSDREFITRGQPQHF.

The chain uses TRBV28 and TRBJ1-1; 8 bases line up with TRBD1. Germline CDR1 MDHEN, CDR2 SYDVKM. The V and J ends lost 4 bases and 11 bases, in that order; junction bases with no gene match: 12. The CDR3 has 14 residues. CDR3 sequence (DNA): TGTGCCAGCAGTTCATGGGACAGGCGCTCGGAGGCTTTCTTT. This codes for CASSSWDRRSEAFF.

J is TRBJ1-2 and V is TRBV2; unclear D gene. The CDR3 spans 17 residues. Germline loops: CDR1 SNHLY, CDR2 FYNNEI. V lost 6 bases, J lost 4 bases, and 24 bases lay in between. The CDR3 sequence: CASREFSPASNTYGYTF. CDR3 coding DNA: TGTGCCAGCAGGGAGTTCTCACCTGCCTCTAATACCTATGGCTACACCTTC.

CDR3 nucleotides: TGTGCCAGCAGTTTAGCGACCACTAGCTATGGCTACACCTTC. It is translated as CASSLATTSYGYTF. The chain recombines TRBV28 with TRBJ1-2; unclear D gene. Trimming removed 2 bases from V and 4 bases from J, with 11 bases in between. CDR1 is MDHEN, CDR2 SYDVKM, per germline. The CDR3 runs 14 residues.

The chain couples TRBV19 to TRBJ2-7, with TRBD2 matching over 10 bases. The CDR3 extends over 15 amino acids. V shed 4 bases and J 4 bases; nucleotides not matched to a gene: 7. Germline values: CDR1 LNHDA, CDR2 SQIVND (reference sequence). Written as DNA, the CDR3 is TGTGCCAGTAGTACCGAGGGGACTAGCGAATACGAGCAGTACTTC. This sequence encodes CASSTEGTSEYEQYF. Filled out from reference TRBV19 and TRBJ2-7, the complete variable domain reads DGGITQSPKYLFRKEGQNVTLSCEQNLNHDAMYWYRQDPGQGLRLIYYSQIVNDFQKGDIAEGYSVSREKKESFPLTVTSAQKNPTAFYLCASSTEGTSEYEQYFGPGTRLTVT.

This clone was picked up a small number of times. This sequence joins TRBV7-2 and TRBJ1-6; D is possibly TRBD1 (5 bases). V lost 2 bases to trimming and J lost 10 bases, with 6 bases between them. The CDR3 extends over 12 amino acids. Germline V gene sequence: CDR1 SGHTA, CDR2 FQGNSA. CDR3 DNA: TGTGCCAGCAGCTTACAGGGATCACCCCTCCACTTT. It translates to CASSLQGSPLHF.

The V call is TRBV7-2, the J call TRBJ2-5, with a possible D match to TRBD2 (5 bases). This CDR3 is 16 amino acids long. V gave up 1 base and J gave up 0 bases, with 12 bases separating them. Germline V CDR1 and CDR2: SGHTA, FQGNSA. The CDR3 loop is CASSLELTGYQETQYF. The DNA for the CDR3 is TGTGCCAGCAGCTTAGAACTGACGGGGTACCAAGAGACCCAGTACTTC.

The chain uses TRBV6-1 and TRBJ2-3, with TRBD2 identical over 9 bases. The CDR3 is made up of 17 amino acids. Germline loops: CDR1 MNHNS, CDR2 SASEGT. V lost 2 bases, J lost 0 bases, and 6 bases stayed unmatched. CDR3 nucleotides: TGTGCCAGCAGTGAACGTAGCGGGGGAACTAGCACAGATACGCAGTATTTT. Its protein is CASSERSGGTSTDTQYF.

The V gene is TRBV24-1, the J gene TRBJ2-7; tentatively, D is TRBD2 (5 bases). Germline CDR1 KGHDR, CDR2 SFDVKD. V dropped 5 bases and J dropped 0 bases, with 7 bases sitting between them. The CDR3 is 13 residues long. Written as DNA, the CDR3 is TGTGCCACCAGTGGGGAGAACTCCTACGAGCAGTACTTC. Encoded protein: CATSGENSYEQYF.

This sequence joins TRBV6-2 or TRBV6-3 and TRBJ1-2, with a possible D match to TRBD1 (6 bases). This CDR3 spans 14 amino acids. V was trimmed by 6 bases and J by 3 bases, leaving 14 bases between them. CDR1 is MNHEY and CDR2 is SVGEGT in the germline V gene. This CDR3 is CASSQKGGDYGYTF. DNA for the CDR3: TGTGCCAGCAGCCAAAAAGGGGGTGACTATGGCTACACCTTC.

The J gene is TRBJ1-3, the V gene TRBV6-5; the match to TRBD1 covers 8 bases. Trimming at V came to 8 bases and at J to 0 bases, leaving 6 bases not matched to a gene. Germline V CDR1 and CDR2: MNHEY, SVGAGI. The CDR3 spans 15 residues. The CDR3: CASRGQDSSGNTIYF. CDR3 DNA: TGTGCCAGCCGGGGACAGGACAGCTCTGGAAACACCATATATTTT.

CDR3 residues: CASSPKQTSGRWEQYF. CDR3 in DNA: TGTGCCAGCTCACCCAAACAGACTAGCGGGAGATGGGAGCAGTACTTC. J is TRBJ2-7 and V is TRBV18; 12 bases align to TRBD2. Germline CDR1 is KGHSH and CDR2 is LQKENI. CDR3 length equals 16 residues. With 3 bases clipped from V and 7 bases from J, the junction kept 10 bases outside the gene matches.

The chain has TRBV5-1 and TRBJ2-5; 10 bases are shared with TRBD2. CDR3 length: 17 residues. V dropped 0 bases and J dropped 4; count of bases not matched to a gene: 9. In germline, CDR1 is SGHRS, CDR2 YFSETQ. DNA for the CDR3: TGCGCCAGCAGCTTGGAAGCTAGCGGGAGTGGTCGAGAGACCCAGTACTTC. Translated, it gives CASSLEASGSGRETQYF. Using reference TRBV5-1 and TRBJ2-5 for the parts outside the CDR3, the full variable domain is KAGVTQTPRYLIKTRGQQVTLSCSPISGHRSVSWYQQTPGQGLQFLFEYFSETQRNKGNFPGRFSGRQFSNSRSEMNVSTLELGDSALYLCASSLEASGSGRETQYFGPGTRLLVL.

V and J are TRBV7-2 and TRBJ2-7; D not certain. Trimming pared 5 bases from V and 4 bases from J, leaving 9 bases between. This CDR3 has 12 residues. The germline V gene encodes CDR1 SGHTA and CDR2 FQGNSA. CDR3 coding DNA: TGTGCCAGCAGCCCGGGTAGTTACGAGCAGTACTTC. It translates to CASSPGSYEQYF.

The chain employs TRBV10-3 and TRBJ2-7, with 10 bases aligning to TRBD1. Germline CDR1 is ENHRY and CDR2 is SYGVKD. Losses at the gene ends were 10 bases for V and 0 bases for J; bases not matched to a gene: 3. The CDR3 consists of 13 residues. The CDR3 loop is CATGTGDSYEQYF. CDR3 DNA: TGTGCCACCGGGACAGGGGACTCCTACGAGCAGTACTTC.

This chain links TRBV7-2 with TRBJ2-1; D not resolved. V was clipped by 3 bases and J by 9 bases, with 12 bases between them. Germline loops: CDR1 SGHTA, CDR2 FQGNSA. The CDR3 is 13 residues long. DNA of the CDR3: TGTGCCAGCAGCTTCTCGACTGGCGGTGAGCAGTTCTTC. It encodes CASSFSTGGEQFF.

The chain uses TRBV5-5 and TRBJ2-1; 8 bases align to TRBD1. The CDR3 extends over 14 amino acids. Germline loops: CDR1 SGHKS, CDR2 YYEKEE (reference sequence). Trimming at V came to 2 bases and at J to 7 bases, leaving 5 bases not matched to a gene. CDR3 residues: CASSLRTGPNEQFF. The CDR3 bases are TGTGCCAGCAGCTTACGGACAGGGCCGAATGAGCAGTTCTTC.

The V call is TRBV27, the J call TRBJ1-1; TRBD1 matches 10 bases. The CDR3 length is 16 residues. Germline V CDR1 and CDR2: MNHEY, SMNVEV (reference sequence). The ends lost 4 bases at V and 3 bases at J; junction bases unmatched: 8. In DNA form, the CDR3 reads TGTGCCAGCAGTTGGGGTAAAGGGACAGGGGACACTGAAGCTTTCTTT. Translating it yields CASSWGKGTGDTEAFF.

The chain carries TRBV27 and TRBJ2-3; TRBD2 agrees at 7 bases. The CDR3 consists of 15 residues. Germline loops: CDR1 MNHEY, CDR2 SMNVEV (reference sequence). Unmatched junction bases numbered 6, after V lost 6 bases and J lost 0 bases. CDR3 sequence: CASRKLARSTDTQYF. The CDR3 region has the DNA TGTGCCAGCAGAAAACTAGCGAGAAGCACAGATACGCAGTATTTT.

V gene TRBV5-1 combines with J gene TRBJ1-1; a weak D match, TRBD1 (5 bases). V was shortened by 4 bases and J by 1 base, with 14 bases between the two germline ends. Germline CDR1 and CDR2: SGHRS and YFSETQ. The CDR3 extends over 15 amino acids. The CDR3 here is CASSGRDLGNTEAFF. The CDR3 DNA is TGCGCCAGCAGCGGCAGGGACTTAGGGAACACTGAAGCTTTCTTT.

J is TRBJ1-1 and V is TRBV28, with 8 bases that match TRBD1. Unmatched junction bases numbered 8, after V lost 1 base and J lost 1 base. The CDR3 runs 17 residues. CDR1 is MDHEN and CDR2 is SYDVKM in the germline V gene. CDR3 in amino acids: CASSLSEWTGTNTEAFF. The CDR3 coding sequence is TGTGCCAGCAGTTTATCCGAATGGACAGGGACGAACACTGAAGCTTTCTTT.

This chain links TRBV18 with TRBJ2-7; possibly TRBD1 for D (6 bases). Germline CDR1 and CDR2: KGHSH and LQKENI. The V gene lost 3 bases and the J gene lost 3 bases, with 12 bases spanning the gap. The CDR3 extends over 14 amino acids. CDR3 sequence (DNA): TGTGCCAGCTCACCCGGGACATCCTACTACGAGCAGTACTTC. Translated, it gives CASSPGTSYYEQYF.

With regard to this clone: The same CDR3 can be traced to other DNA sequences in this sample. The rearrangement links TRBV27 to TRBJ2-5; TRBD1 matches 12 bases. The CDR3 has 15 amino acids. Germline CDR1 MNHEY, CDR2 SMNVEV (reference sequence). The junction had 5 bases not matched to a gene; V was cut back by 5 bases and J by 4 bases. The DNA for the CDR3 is TGTGCCAGCAGTACGGGACAGGGGGCCAGAGAGACCCAGTACTTC. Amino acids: CASSTGQGARETQYF.

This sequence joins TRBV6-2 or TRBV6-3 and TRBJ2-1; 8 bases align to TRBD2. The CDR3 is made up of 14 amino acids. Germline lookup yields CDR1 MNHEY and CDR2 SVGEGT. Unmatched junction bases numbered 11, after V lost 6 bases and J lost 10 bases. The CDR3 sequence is CASSQGRSGMEQFF. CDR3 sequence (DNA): TGTGCCAGCAGCCAGGGGCGTAGCGGGATGGAGCAGTTCTTC.

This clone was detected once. The CDR3: CASSTFLLREYSNQPQHF. Here the CDR3 DNA reads TGTGCCAGTAGTACATTCCTTTTACGCGAATATAGCAATCAGCCCCAGCATTTT. The V and J genes are TRBV19 and TRBJ1-5; D uncertain. Trimming cost V 4 bases and J 0 bases, with 19 bases left between them. The length of the CDR3 is 18 residues. CDR1 LNHDA and CDR2 SQIVND come from the germline V gene (reference sequence).

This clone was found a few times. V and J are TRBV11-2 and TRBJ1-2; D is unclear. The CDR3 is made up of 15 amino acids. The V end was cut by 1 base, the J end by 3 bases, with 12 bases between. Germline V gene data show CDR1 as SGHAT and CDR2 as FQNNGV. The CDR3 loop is CASSLVAGKYYGYTF. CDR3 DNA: TGTGCCAGCAGCTTAGTTGCGGGGAAGTACTATGGCTACACCTTC.

The CDR3: CASSYGMSSQPQHF. The CDR3, as DNA: TGTGCCAGCAGTTATGGCATGTCCAGTCAGCCCCAGCATTTT. The chain uses TRBV6-2 or TRBV6-3 and TRBJ1-5; D unresolved. Germline CDR1 and CDR2: MNHEY and SVGEGT. V lost 3 bases, J lost 6 bases, and 12 bases lay in between. This CDR3 is 14 amino acids long.